Presented here are 5 T cell receptor beta chains from one specimen sequenced in a study of T cells in Graves' hyperthyroidism and ophthalmopathy. Authors of the study amplified TCR beta CDR3 regions from RNA transcripts. First-round RT-PCR of the TCR CDR3 relied on the HTBI primer set. MiXCR was run by TCRdb on the multiplex PCR reads, yielding one entry per CDR3 protein. The table shows fewer than 350,000 distinct CDR3 sequences, with roughly a fifth occurring only once. Sample: blood. Receptors were obtained from a woman between 45 and 65 years old with Graves' hyperthyroidism.

V usage is TRBV3-1 and J usage is TRBJ1-5; D call uncertain. V shed 5 bases and J shed 0 bases, with 8 bases lying between them. The germline gives CDR1 LGHDT, CDR2 YNNKEL (reference sequence). The CDR3 has 14 amino acids. CDR3 protein: CASSGKFSNQPQHF. The CDR3 coding sequence is TGTGCCAGCAGCGGCAAATTTAGCAATCAGCCCCAGCATTTT.

The table lists this clonotype with many counts. This chain links TRBV20-1 with TRBJ2-5; unclear D gene. Trimming took off 3 bases at V and 2 bases at J, with 4 bases between the two ends. From germline, CDR1 is DFQATT and CDR2 SNEGSKA (reference sequence). This CDR3 contains 11 residues. CDR3 sequence: CSARRQETQYF. The DNA for the CDR3 is TGCAGTGCTAGGCGGCAAGAGACCCAGTACTTC.

As concerns this clonotype: Likely a read error: the CDR3 ends without its conserved phenylalanine or tryptophan. The rearrangement joins TRBV27 to TRBJ1-1; possible D gene TRBD1, 6 bases. V lost 2 bases, J lost 6 bases, and 10 bases lay in between. Germline-derived CDR1 and CDR2 are MNHEY and SMNVEV (reference sequence). This CDR3 spans 13 amino acids. This chain's CDR3 is CASSLRGAPEAFL. The CDR3 nucleotides are TGTGCCAGCAGTTTAAGGGGGGCCCCTGAAGCTTTCCTT.

Many counts were recorded for this clonotype. The CDR3 DNA sequence: TGCGCCAGCAGCTTGGAGGACAACGGAAAACTGTTTTTT. Its translation: CASSLEDNGKLFF. The chain uses TRBV5-1 and TRBJ1-4; a possible D gene is TRBD1 (5 bases). V was shortened by 0 bases and J by 10 bases, with 10 bases between the two germline ends. The CDR3 is 13 amino acids. Germline lookup yields CDR1 SGHRS and CDR2 YFSETQ.

The V gene is TRBV5-5, the J gene TRBJ2-3; possibly TRBD2 for D (6 bases). The CDR3 runs 15 residues. Germline CDR1 SGHKS, CDR2 YYEKEE (reference sequence). Trimming left V 0 bases short and J 2 bases short, with 10 bases between. CDR3 sequence: CASSLVSGHTDTQYF. The CDR3 nucleotides read TGTGCCAGCAGCTTGGTTAGCGGACACACAGATACGCAGTATTTT.